This TCR beta chain was identified in a study of blood T cells in healthy people across ages. A sample-barcoded 5' primer and a J-beta primer mix were used in a second PCR of roughly 6 to 11 cycles. TCRdb itself ran the 5' RACE reads through MiXCR, one entry per CDR3 protein. The top ten hold roughly 20% of the sample, which has roughly 790,000 distinct CDR3 sequences, roughly 44% seen once. Note on this clonotype: A junction end diverges from the germline sequence, so it may reflect a read error.

The clonotype was recovered from a woman in her sixties or seventies in good health. The sequenced sample consisted of blood.

CDR3 sequence (DNA): TGTGCCAGCAGCCGGACAGGGGAAGACAAAAACATTCGGTACTTC. This translates into CASSRTGEDKNIRYF. The gene calls are TRBV6-1 and TRBJ2-4; 9 nucleotides match TRBD1. Per germline, CDR1 MNHNS and CDR2 SASEGT. The CDR3 length is 15 residues.